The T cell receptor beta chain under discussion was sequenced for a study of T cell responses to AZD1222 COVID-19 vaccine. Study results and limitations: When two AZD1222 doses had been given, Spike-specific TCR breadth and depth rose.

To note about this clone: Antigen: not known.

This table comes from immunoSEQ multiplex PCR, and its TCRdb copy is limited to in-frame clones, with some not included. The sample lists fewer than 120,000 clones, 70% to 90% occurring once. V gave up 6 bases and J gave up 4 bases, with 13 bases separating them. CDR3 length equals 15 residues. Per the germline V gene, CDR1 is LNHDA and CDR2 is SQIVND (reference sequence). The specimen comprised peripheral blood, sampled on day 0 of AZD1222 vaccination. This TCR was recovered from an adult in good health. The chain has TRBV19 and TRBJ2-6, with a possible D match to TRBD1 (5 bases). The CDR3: CASSTRDLGANVLTF. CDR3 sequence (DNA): TGTGCCAGTAGCACCAGGGATCTGGGGGCCAACGTCCTGACTTTC. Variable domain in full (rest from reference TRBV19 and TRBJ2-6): DGGITQSPKYLFRKEGQNVTLSCEQNLNHDAMYWYRQDPGQGLRLIYYSQIVNDFQKGDIAEGYSVSREKKESFPLTVTSAQKNPTAFYLCASSTRDLGANVLTFGAGSRLTVL.